The 30 T cell receptor beta chains presented below share a single source sample, sequenced in a study of T cell clones after liver transplantation. Assay used: immunoSEQ multiplex PCR; TCRdb lists only in-frame clones, some missing. Seen here are tens of thousands of clones, around 78% observed once, and the top ten hold about 2.8%. This specimen consisted of CD4+ T cells from blood, obtained at the 22-month timepoint. The receptors stem from a human patient who received a liver transplant. Some T cells may be graft donor cells.

CDR3 in amino acids: CSVLRGYGYTF. DNA for the CDR3: TGCAGTGTCCTCCGGGGCTATGGCTACACCTTC. The chain carries TRBV20-1 and TRBJ1-2, with unresolved D. Between the trimmed V and J ends, which lost 7 bases and 4 bases, there was a span of 10 bases. This CDR3 comprises 11 residues. Germline V gene lookup returns CDR1 DFQATT and CDR2 SNEGSKA (reference sequence).

This chain joins TRBV6-5 and TRBJ2-5, with D tentatively TRBD1 (5 bases). Trimming removed 2 bases at V and 2 bases at J, with 12 bases between. The CDR3 sequence is 15 residues long. The V gene's germline CDR1 is MNHEY and CDR2 SVGAGI. The CDR3 DNA reads TGTGCCAGCAGTTACGGGAACAGGCCTCAAGAGACCCAGTACTTC. This encodes CASSYGNRPQETQYF.

The V call is TRBV2, the J call TRBJ2-3; 14 nucleotides align to TRBD2. V shed 7 bases, J shed 5 bases, and the junction held 5 bases outside the gene matches. The germline gives CDR1 SNHLY, CDR2 FYNNEI. The CDR3 contains 15 residues. CDR3 DNA sequence: TGTGCCAGCACGACTAGCGGGAGGGTGAGAGATACGCAGTATTTT. This codes for CASTTSGRVRDTQYF.

J is TRBJ2-5 and V is TRBV18; D is possibly TRBD1 (5 bases). Trimming pared 4 bases from V and 3 bases from J, leaving 18 bases between. The CDR3 is 16 residues long. Germline assignment: CDR1 KGHSH and CDR2 LQKENI. The CDR3 bases are TGTGCCAGCTCACAAGGGGTCGGGCGAGGTGAAGAGACCCAGTACTTC. Translating gives CASSQGVGRGEETQYF.

The chain couples TRBV27 to TRBJ2-2; no firm D call. The CDR3 is 15 residues long. V was trimmed by 6 bases and J by 0 bases, leaving 11 bases between them. The germline V gene encodes CDR1 MNHEY and CDR2 SMNVEV (reference sequence). The CDR3 DNA follows: TGTGCCAGCAGGCGCTGGCGATCGAACACCGGGGAGCTGTTTTTT. This translates into CASRRWRSNTGELFF.

This clone was detected only a few times. This chain joins TRBV21-1 and TRBJ1-2; the table's D call of TRBD1 was not tested on the DNA. TRBV21-1 is given as a pseudogene. The CDR3 is 15 residues long. CDR3 loop: CASSNVAWQGGGYTF. Here the CDR3 DNA reads TGTGCCAGCAGTAATGTAGCCTGGCAGGGGGGTGGCTACACCTTC.

This chain uses TRBV7-9 with TRBJ1-4; D uncertain. Germline loops: CDR1 SEHNR, CDR2 FQNEAQ (reference sequence). Between the trimmed V and J ends, which lost 5 bases and 0 bases, there was a span of 7 bases. This CDR3 contains 14 residues. The CDR3 region has the DNA TGTGCCAGCAGCCCGATTGCAACTAATGAAAAACTGTTTTTT. Residues: CASSPIATNEKLFF.

This clone was detected only a few times. V gene TRBV7-9 combines with J gene TRBJ1-4; D might be TRBD1 (6 bases). Deletions cut 5 bases from V and 5 bases from J, with 12 bases between. This CDR3 comprises 14 residues. CDR1 and CDR2 from the germline V gene are SEHNR and FQNEAQ (reference sequence). The DNA of the CDR3 is TGTGCCAGCAGCAAGACAGGACCGAATGAAAAACTGTTTTTT. Its protein is CASSKTGPNEKLFF.

This chain's CDR3 is CASSFAQITDTQYF. Here the CDR3 DNA reads TGTGCCAGCAGTTTTGCGCAGATCACAGATACGCAGTATTTT. The rearrangement uses TRBV28 and TRBJ2-3; D unresolved. The CDR3 runs 14 residues. With 3 bases removed from V and 2 bases from J, the gap between germline ends came to 9 bases. Germline assignment: CDR1 MDHEN and CDR2 SYDVKM.

In this sample, this clone turned up once. The chain combines TRBV28 with TRBJ1-2; weak D call: TRBD1 (5 bases). Germline V lookup: CDR1 MDHEN, CDR2 SYDVKM. Trimming removed 7 bases from V and 5 bases from J, with 17 bases in between. This CDR3 spans 14 amino acids. In DNA form, the CDR3 reads TGTGCCAGCAACCTTTTACGGGACCAATATGGCTACACCTTC. Amino acids: CASNLLRDQYGYTF.

The chain couples TRBV7-2 to TRBJ2-7; D is unresolved. Germline-derived CDR1 and CDR2 are SGHTA and FQGNSA. V was clipped by 9 bases and J by 2 bases, with 11 bases between them. This CDR3 region has 12 residues. The CDR3 DNA sequence: TGTGCCAGTAGTGAACGAGCCTACGAGCAGTACTTC. This translates into CASSERAYEQYF.

V is TRBV10-3 and J is TRBJ1-1; D perhaps matches TRBD1 (5 bases). The V gene's germline CDR1 is ENHRY and CDR2 SYGVKD. V lost 9 bases, J lost 1 base, and 24 bases lay in between. The length of the CDR3 is 17 residues. CDR3 protein: CAIDPRGTPAGNTEAFF. The CDR3 nucleotides read TGTGCCATAGATCCCCGGGGCACACCAGCAGGGAACACTGAAGCTTTCTTT.

The rearrangement joins TRBV21-1 to TRBJ2-7; TRBD1 is the table's D call, not checked against the DNA. TRBV21-1 is labeled a pseudogene. The CDR3 has 13 residues. CDR3 protein: CANRTGSHYEQYF. The CDR3 DNA reads as TGTGCCAATCGAACAGGGAGCCACTACGAGCAGTACTTC.

The CDR3 spells CASSLTPRYHEQYF. For the CDR3, the DNA is TGTGCCAGCAGTTTAACCCCCAGGTACCACGAGCAGTACTTC. The chain links TRBV27 to TRBJ2-7; D uncertain. The CDR3 extends over 14 amino acids. Germline V CDR1 and CDR2: MNHEY, SMNVEV (reference sequence). Trimming took off 2 bases at V and 5 bases at J, with 13 bases between the two ends.

The rearrangement uses TRBV11-2 and TRBJ2-1; TRBD2 matches 8 bases. With V trimmed by 4 bases and J by 0 bases, 8 bases remained unmatched. This CDR3 has 17 residues. The germline V gene has CDR1 SGHAT and CDR2 FQNNGV. The CDR3 reads CASSSDKSGGSYNEQFF. DNA of the CDR3: TGTGCCAGCAGCTCAGACAAAAGCGGGGGCTCCTACAATGAGCAGTTCTTC.

The gene calls are TRBV6-1 and TRBJ1-6; D call uncertain. In germline, CDR1 is MNHNS, CDR2 SASEGT. V dropped 6 bases and J dropped 14 bases, with 11 bases sitting between them. The CDR3 covers 11 residues. The CDR3 DNA follows: TGTGCCAGCAGGGTAGGGCTTACCCTCCACTTT. The encoded protein is CASRVGLTLHF.

The chain joins TRBV7-3 to TRBJ2-2, with 8 positions matching TRBD1. The CDR3 is made up of 15 amino acids. The junction had 7 bases not matched to a gene; V was cut back by 5 bases and J by 5 bases. Germline V gives CDR1 SGHTA, CDR2 FQGTGA. The CDR3 loop reads CASSLTGEGTGELFF. The DNA for the CDR3 is TGTGCCAGCAGCCTGACAGGGGAAGGGACCGGGGAGCTGTTTTTT.

V gene TRBV5-1 combines with J gene TRBJ2-3; D not certain. The CDR3 runs 16 residues. Germline V gene lookup returns CDR1 SGHRS and CDR2 YFSETQ. Trimming stripped 0 bases from V and 3 bases from J, with 14 bases between. Here the CDR3 reads CASSLAATQGTDTQYF. For the CDR3, the DNA is TGCGCCAGCAGCTTGGCGGCTACACAAGGGACAGATACGCAGTATTTT.

This sequence joins TRBV5-6 and TRBJ1-3; TRBD1 is a possible D gene (6 bases). The CDR3 contains 16 residues. Per the germline V gene, CDR1 is SGHDT and CDR2 is YYEEEE. V shed 4 bases and J shed 2 bases, with 16 bases lying between them. The CDR3, as DNA: TGTGCCAGCAGCCAGGGGCCCGGGGCGCCTGGAAACACCATATATTTT. Protein sequence: CASSQGPGAPGNTIYF.

This chain joins TRBV28 and TRBJ2-3; the D gene is possibly TRBD2 (7 bases). V was clipped by 7 bases and J by 5 bases, with 22 bases between them. Germline V lookup: CDR1 MDHEN, CDR2 SYDVKM. The CDR3 spans 16 residues. CDR3 amino acids: CASKTGGSGNGDTQYF. In nucleotides, the CDR3 is TGTGCCAGCAAAACGGGGGGCAGCGGGAATGGAGATACGCAGTATTTT.

This chain connects TRBV7-3 to TRBJ2-1; 8 nucleotides line up with TRBD2. Germline V gene lookup returns CDR1 SGHTA and CDR2 FQGTGA. This CDR3 is built from 15 residues. The V gene end was trimmed by 1 base and the J gene end by 5 bases; junction bases not matched to a gene: 4. CDR3 coding DNA: TGTGCCAGCAGCTTAAACGGGGGGGCCAACAATGAGCAGTTCTTC. This gives the protein CASSLNGGANNEQFF. Full variable domain (outside the CDR3, taken from reference TRBV7-3 and TRBJ2-1): GAGVSQTPSNKVTEKGKYVELRCDPISGHTALYWYRQSLGQGPEFLIYFQGTGAADDSGLPNDRFFAVRPEGSVSTLKIQRTERGDSAVYLCASSLNGGANNEQFFGPGTRLTVL.

V is TRBV6-5 and J is TRBJ1-4, with 11 bases fitting TRBD1. The CDR3 is 15 residues long. Germline V lookup: CDR1 MNHEY, CDR2 SVGAGI. Germline trimming cut 6 bases from V and 8 bases from J; bases unmatched to any gene: 8. CDR3 bases: TGTGCCAGCAGCCCGGACAGGGGGCCCCAGGAAAAACTGTTTTTT. Protein sequence: CASSPDRGPQEKLFF.

J is TRBJ2-3 and V is TRBV18; D might be TRBD1 (6 bases). V lost 4 bases and J 4 bases, leaving 21 bases between the germline ends. The V gene's germline CDR1 is KGHSH and CDR2 LQKENI. The CDR3 has 17 amino acids. The chain's CDR3 is CASSQLYRVRMADTQYF. DNA of the CDR3: TGTGCCAGCTCACAACTTTACAGGGTGAGGATGGCAGATACGCAGTATTTT.

The chain recombines TRBV19 with TRBJ2-1; tentative D call: TRBD1 (6 bases). Germline CDR1 and CDR2: LNHDA and SQIVND (reference sequence). V lost 6 bases and J lost 4, with 10 bases in between. The CDR3 totals 13 residues. In nucleotides, the CDR3 is TGTGCCAGTAGGACACAGGGTTACAATGAGCAGTTCTTC. This sequence encodes CASRTQGYNEQFF.

V and J are TRBV7-3 and TRBJ2-6; TRBD1 matches at 9 bases. The V gene end was trimmed by 6 bases and the J gene end by 2 bases; junction bases not matched to a gene: 14. The CDR3 is 19 amino acids. CDR1 and CDR2 (germline): SGHTA, FQGTGA. The CDR3 nucleotides are TGTGCCAGCAGACCGGGACAGGGCCTTGGCCTGACTGGGGCCAACGTCCTGACTTTC. Its translation: CASRPGQGLGLTGANVLTF.

The chain has TRBV5-4 and TRBJ2-2; D may correspond to TRBD1 or TRBD2 (5 bases each). The CDR3 runs to 18 residues. Germline CDR1 and CDR2: SGHNT and YYREEE (reference sequence). V was trimmed by 1 base and J by 0 bases, leaving 16 bases between them. CDR3 region: CASSLPSRRGPNTGELFF. As DNA, the CDR3 is TGTGCCAGCAGCTTGCCCTCCAGACGGGGCCCGAACACCGGGGAGCTGTTTTTT.

J is TRBJ2-5 and V is TRBV6-1; D might be TRBD2 (5 bases). Germline V gene sequence: CDR1 MNHNS, CDR2 SASEGT. The CDR3 is 13 residues long. V gave up 6 bases and J gave up 3 bases, with 11 bases separating them. The CDR3: CASSWAREETQYF. DNA of the CDR3: TGTGCCAGCAGCTGGGCGAGGGAAGAGACCCAGTACTTC.

The V gene is TRBV28, the J gene TRBJ2-1; D may be TRBD2 (7 bases). The CDR3 covers 16 residues. Germline V gives CDR1 MDHEN, CDR2 SYDVKM. V was clipped by 7 bases and J by 0 bases, with 16 bases between them. This CDR3 reads CASTPGGHTSYNEQFF. CDR3 nucleotides: TGTGCCAGCACCCCCGGGGGGCACACCTCCTACAATGAGCAGTTCTTC.

This clone was counted once. The rearrangement uses TRBV5-6 and TRBJ2-2; 7 bases fit TRBD2. The V and J ends lost 1 base and 1 base, in that order; junction bases with no gene match: 7. From germline, CDR1 is SGHDT and CDR2 YYEEEE. The CDR3 spans 17 residues. CDR3 in DNA: TGTGCCAGCAGCTTGATTGGTCTAGCGGAGAACACCGGGGAGCTGTTTTTT. It codes for CASSLIGLAENTGELFF.

The chain couples TRBV9 to TRBJ1-1, with 10 positions matching TRBD1. In germline, CDR1 is SGDLS, CDR2 YYNGEE. V shed 5 bases and J 2 bases; nucleotides not matched to a gene: 6. The CDR3 runs to 15 residues. CDR3 bases: TGTGCCAGCAGTAGACAGGGGGCGCAAAACACTGAAGCTTTCTTT. Its translation: CASSRQGAQNTEAFF.